These T cell receptor beta chains were read from a single sample in a study of CD8+ T cells in alopecia areata. Assay: immunoSEQ multiplex PCR; the TCRdb copy retains only in-frame clones and omits some. Seen here are over 150,000 clones, 50% to 75% observed once, and the top ten hold roughly 15%. Here the sequenced sample was CD4+ T cells sorted from blood, taken at week 0. These receptors came from a human donor with alopecia areata. Both conserved end residues are part of each CDR3. The D gene is left open where the match is weak. A clone size is listed for some rows: how often the clone was seen (once, few, many), or a class if it is expanded.

J	D	size	V	DNA	CDR3
TRBJ2-1	TRBD1	-	TRBV5-1	TGCGCCAGCAGAAGGAACAGGGGGCAGGGTCATGAGCAGTTCTTC	CASRRNRGQGHEQFF
TRBJ2-7	-	-	TRBV5-1	TGCGCCAGCAGCTTGGTACAGGGATCCGAGCAGTACTTC	CASSLVQGSEQYF
TRBJ1-1	-	few	TRBV15	TGTGCCACCAGCAGAGATGAACGAAACACTGAAGCTTTCTTT	CATSRDERNTEAFF
TRBJ2-7	-	-	TRBV25-1	TGTGCCAGCAGTGACAACGGACAGAACTCCTACGAGCAGTACTTC	CASSDNGQNSYEQYF
TRBJ1-4	-	-	TRBV4-1	TGCGCCAGCAGCCAACCGGGACAAACTAATGAAAAACTGTTTTTT	CASSQPGQTNEKLFF
TRBJ2-7	-	-	TRBV30	TGTGCCTGGAGTGGGGCAGGGAACTACGAGCAGTACTTC	CAWSGAGNYEQYF
TRBJ2-1	TRBD1	-	TRBV29-1	TGCAGCGTCGTAACAGGGGGCGGGAATGAGCAGTTCTTC	CSVVTGGGNEQFF
TRBJ2-3	-	-	TRBV29-1	TGCAGCGTTGAATGGGCTCCAGGGAGCACAGATACGCAGTATTTT	CSVEWAPGSTDTQYF
TRBJ2-7	-	-	TRBV30	TGTGCCTGGACCCCAACCCTGGGGGCGGTCGGGCAGTACTTC	CAWTPTLGAVGQYF
TRBJ2-3	TRBD2	-	TRBV2	TGTGCCAGCAGTCCGACTAGCGGGGGAACAGATACGCAGTATTTT	CASSPTSGGTDTQYF
TRBJ1-5	-	once	TRBV7-9	TGTGCCAGCAGCTTAGGACAGACGGCGAGCAATCAGCCCCAGCATTTT	CASSLGQTASNQPQHF
TRBJ1-2	TRBD1	-	TRBV9	TGTGCCAGCAGGCGGGACAGTGCCTATGGCTACACCTTC	CASRRDSAYGYTF
TRBJ2-5	TRBD1	-	TRBV28	TGTGCCAGCAGTTTGAAGACAGGGGCGCGGCAAGAGACCCAGTACTTC	CASSLKTGARQETQYF
TRBJ2-6	-	few	TRBV19	TGTGCCAGTAGTCCCGACCGGATTGAGGCCGTCTCTGGGGCCAACGTCCTGACTTTC	CASSPDRIEAVSGANVLTF
TRBJ2-1	-	-	TRBV2	TGTGCCAGCAGGCGGACCCGCGCGAATGAGCAGTTCTTC	CASRRTRANEQFF
TRBJ2-2	-	-	TRBV30	TGTGCCTGGAGAGGGGGGCGCACCGGGGAGCTGTTTTTT	CAWRGGRTGELFF